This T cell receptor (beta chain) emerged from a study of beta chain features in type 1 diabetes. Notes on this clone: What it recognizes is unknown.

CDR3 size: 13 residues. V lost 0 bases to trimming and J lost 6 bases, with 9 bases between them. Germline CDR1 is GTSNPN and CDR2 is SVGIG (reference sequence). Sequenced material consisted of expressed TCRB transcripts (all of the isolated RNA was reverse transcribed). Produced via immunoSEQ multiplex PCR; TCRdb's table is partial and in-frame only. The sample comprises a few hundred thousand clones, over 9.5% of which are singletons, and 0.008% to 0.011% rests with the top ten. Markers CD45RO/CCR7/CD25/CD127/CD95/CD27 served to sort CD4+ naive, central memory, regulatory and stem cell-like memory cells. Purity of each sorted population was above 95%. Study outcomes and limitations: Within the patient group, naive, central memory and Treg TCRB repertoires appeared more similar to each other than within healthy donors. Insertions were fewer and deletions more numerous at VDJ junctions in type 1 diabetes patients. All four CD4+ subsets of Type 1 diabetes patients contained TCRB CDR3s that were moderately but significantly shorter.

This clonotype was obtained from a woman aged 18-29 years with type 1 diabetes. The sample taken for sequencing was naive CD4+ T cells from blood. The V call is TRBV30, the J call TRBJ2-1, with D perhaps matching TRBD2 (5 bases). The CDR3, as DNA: TGTGCCTGGAGTGTACTGAGCGGCAATGAGCAGTTCTTC. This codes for CAWSVLSGNEQFF.